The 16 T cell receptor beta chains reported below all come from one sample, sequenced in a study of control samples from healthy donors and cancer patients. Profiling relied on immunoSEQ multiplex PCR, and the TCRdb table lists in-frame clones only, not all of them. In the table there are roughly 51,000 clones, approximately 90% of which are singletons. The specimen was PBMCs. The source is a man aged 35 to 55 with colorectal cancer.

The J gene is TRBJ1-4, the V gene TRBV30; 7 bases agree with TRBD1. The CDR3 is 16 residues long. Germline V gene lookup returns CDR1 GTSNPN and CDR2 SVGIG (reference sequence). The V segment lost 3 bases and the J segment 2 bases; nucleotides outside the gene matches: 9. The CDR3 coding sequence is TGTGCCTGGAGGAACAGGGGAGTAGGGACTAATGAAAAACTGTTTTTT. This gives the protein CAWRNRGVGTNEKLFF. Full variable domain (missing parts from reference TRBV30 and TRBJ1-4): SQTIHQWPATLVQPVGSPLSLECTVEGTSNPNLYWYRQAAGRGLQLLFYSVGIGQISSEVPQNLSASRPQDRQFILSSKKLLLSDSGFYLCAWRNRGVGTNEKLFFGSGTQLSVL.

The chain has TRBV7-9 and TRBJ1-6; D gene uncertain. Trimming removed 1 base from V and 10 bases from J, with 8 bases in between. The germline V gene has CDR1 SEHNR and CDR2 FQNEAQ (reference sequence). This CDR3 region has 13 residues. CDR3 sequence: CASSLEGGSPLHF. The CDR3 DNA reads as TGTGCCAGCAGCTTAGAGGGAGGGTCACCCCTCCACTTT.

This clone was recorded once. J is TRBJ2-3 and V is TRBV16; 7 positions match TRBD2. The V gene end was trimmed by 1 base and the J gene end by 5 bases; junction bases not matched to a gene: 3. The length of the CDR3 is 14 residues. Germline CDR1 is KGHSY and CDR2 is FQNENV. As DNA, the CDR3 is TGTGCCAGCAGCCAATTGGCTAGCGGAGATACGCAGTATTTT. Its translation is CASSQLASGDTQYF.

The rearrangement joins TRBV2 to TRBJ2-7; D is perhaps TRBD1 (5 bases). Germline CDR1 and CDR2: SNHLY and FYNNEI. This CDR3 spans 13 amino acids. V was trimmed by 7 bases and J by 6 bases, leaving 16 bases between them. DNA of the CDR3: TGTGCCAGCAAATTACAGGCACATCTCGAGCAGTACTTC. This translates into CASKLQAHLEQYF.

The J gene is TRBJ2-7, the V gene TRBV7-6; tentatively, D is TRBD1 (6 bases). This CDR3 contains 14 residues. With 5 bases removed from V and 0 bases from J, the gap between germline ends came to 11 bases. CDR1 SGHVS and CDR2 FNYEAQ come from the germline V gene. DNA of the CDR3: TGTGCCAGCAGCCCCAGGGGTAGCTCCTACGAGCAGTACTTC. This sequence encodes CASSPRGSSYEQYF.

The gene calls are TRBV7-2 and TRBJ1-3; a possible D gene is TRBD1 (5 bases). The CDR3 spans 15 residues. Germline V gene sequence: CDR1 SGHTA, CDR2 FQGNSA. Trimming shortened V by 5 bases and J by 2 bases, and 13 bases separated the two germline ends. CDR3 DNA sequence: TGTGCCAGCAGCCTCGCCCAGGGCGCTGGAAACACCATATATTTT. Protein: CASSLAQGAGNTIYF.

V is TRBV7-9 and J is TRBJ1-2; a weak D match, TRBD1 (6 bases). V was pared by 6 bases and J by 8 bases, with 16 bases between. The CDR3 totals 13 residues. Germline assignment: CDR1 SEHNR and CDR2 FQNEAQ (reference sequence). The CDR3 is CASSFRGRGGYTF. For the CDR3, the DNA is TGTGCCAGCAGTTTCCGGGGGCGCGGGGGCTACACCTTC.

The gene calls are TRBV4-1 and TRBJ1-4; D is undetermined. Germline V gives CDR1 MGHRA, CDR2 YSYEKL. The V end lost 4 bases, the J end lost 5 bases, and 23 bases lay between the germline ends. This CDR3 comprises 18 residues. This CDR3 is CASSLRSAPDEGNEKLFF. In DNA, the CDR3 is TGCGCCAGCAGCCTCCGATCGGCGCCCGACGAAGGAAATGAAAAACTGTTTTTT.

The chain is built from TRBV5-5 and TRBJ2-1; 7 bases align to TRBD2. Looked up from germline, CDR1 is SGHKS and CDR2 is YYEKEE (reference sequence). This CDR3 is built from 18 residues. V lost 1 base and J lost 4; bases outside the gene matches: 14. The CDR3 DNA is TGTGCCAGCAGCTTGAAGGGATTTCGAGCGGGGCCTTACAATGAGCAGTTCTTC. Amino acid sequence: CASSLKGFRAGPYNEQFF. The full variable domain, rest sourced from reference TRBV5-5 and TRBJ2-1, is DAGVTQSPTHLIKTRGQQVTLRCSPISGHKSVSWYQQVLGQGPQFIFQYYEKEERGRGNFPDRFSARQFPNYSSELNVNALLLGDSALYLCASSLKGFRAGPYNEQFFGPGTRLTVL.

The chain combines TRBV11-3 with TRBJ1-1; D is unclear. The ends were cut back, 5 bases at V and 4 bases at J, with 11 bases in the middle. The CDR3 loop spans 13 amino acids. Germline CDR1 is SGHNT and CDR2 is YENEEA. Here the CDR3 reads CASSGRRRTEAFF. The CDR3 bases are TGTGCCAGCAGCGGGCGAAGGCGCACTGAAGCTTTCTTT. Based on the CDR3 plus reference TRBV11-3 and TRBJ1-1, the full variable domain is EAGVVQSPRYKIIEKKQPVAFWCNPISGHNTLYWYLQNLGQGPELLIRYENEEAVDDSQLPKDRFSAERLKGVDSTLKIQPAELGDSAVYLCASSGRRRTEAFFGQGTRLTVV.

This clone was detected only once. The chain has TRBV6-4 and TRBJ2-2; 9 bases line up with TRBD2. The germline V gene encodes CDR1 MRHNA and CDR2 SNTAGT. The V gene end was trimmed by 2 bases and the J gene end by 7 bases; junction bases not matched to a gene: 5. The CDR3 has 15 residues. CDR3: CASSDSLAGSGELFF. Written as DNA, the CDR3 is TGTGCCAGCAGTGACAGTCTAGCGGGAAGCGGGGAGCTGTTTTTT.

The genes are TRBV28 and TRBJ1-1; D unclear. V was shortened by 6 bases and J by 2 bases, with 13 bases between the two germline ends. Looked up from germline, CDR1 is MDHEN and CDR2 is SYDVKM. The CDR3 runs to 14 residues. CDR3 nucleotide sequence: TGTGCCAGCAGCCGACCACACCCAAACACTGAAGCTTTCTTT. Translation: CASSRPHPNTEAFF.

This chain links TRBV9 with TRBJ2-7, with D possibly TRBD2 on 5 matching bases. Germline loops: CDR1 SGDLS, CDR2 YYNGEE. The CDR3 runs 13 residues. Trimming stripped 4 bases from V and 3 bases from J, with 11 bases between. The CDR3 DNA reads TGTGCCAGCAGCCCCCGAGGGTACTACGAGCAGTACTTC. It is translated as CASSPRGYYEQYF.

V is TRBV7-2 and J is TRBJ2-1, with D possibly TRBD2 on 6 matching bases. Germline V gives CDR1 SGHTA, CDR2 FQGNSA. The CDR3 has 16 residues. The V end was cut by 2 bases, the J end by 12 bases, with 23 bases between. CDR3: CASSLSRRKEGDGQFF. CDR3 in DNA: TGTGCCAGCAGCTTATCTCGGCGGAAGGAGGGAGATGGGCAGTTCTTC.

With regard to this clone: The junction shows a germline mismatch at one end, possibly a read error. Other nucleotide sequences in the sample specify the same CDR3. CDR3 in amino acids: CASSEPGYNQPQHF. CDR3 nucleotide sequence: TGCGCCAGCAGTGAACCGGGTTACAATCAGCCCCAGCATTTT. The J gene is TRBJ1-5, the V gene TRBV6-1, with D unresolved. The CDR3 has 14 residues. Germline-derived CDR1 and CDR2 are MNHNS and SASEGT.

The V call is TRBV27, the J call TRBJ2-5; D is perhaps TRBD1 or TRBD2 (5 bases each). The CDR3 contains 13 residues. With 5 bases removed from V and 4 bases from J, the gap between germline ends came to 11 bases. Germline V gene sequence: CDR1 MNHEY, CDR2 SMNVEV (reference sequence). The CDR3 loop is CASSPRDRETQYF. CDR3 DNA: TGTGCCAGCAGTCCTCGGGACCGAGAGACCCAGTACTTC.